The next 25 T cell receptor beta chains were all read from a single sample in a study of blood T cell repertoires in COVID-19. Sequenced by immunoSEQ multiplex PCR; TCRdb stores in-frame clones only, minus some. The top ten hold under 4.5% of the sample, which has about 140,000 clones, 70% to 80% seen once. Sequenced input: peripheral blood. The receptors here all came from a man aged 55 to 70 with acute or convalescent COVID-19.

CDR3 loop: CASSTKRTVTEAFF. In DNA form, the CDR3 reads TGTGCCAGCAGCACAAAGCGGACAGTTACTGAAGCTTTCTTT. V usage is TRBV21-1 and J usage is TRBJ1-1; TRBD1, the table's D call, was not compared with the DNA. TRBV21-1 is a pseudogene locus. The CDR3 sequence is 14 residues long.

This chain links TRBV5-1 with TRBJ2-5; 9 bases agree with TRBD2. The CDR3 is 13 residues long. Unmatched junction bases numbered 4, after V lost 6 bases and J lost 4 bases. Germline V gene sequence: CDR1 SGHRS, CDR2 YFSETQ. The CDR3 bases are TGCGCCAGCAATAGCGGGAGTGGAGAGACCCAGTACTTC. Encoded protein: CASNSGSGETQYF.

J is TRBJ1-1 and V is TRBV4-3, with D possibly matching TRBD1 (5 bases). The ends were cut back, 1 base at V and 11 bases at J, with 11 bases in the middle. This CDR3 is built from 12 residues. Germline CDR1 reads LGHNA; CDR2 reads YSLEER. CDR3 residues: CASSQGGERAFF. The CDR3, as DNA: TGCGCCAGCAGCCAAGGGGGGGAAAGGGCTTTCTTT.

The chain carries TRBV30 and TRBJ2-5, with 11 bases fitting TRBD2. The CDR3 totals 16 residues. The V segment lost 0 bases and the J segment 7 bases; nucleotides outside the gene matches: 10. Germline V gene lookup returns CDR1 GTSNPN and CDR2 SVGIG (reference sequence). The CDR3 DNA sequence: TGTGCCTGGAGTGTAGGCTCCCTAGCGGGAGGTGGGACCCAGTACTTC. It specifies CAWSVGSLAGGGTQYF.

As DNA, the CDR3 is TGTGCCAGCAGCGTAGTTTCAGGGGGCTTCACAGATACGCAGTATTTT. Its protein product is CASSVVSGGFTDTQYF. The V gene is TRBV9, the J gene TRBJ2-3; the match to TRBD1 covers 8 bases. V lost 0 bases and J lost 2; bases outside the gene matches: 5. CDR1 is SGDLS and CDR2 is YYNGEE in the germline V gene. The CDR3 is made up of 16 amino acids.

V and J are TRBV9 and TRBJ1-2, with 12 bases matching TRBD1. V was clipped by 6 bases and J by 6 bases; unmatched bases: 12. The CDR3 has 16 residues. Looked up from germline, CDR1 is SGDLS and CDR2 is YYNGEE. The CDR3 DNA sequence: TGTGCCAGCAATCTCCCCCGGGACAGGGGGCGTGATGGCTACACCTTC. It specifies CASNLPRDRGRDGYTF. Filled out from reference TRBV9 and TRBJ1-2, the complete variable domain reads DSGVTQTPKHLITATGQRVTLRCSPRSGDLSVYWYQQSLDQGLQFLIQYYNGEERAKGNILERFSAQQFPDLHSELNLSSLELGDSALYFCASNLPRDRGRDGYTFGSGTRLTVV.

The chain links TRBV2 to TRBJ1-5; a possible D gene is TRBD1 (5 bases). The CDR3 extends over 14 amino acids. Germline assignment: CDR1 SNHLY and CDR2 FYNNEI. Trimming shortened V by 0 bases and J by 7 bases, and 10 bases separated the two germline ends. CDR3 loop: CASSEARVLQPQHF. The CDR3 DNA reads TGTGCCAGCAGTGAAGCCAGGGTACTACAGCCCCAGCATTTT. Variable domain in full (rest from reference TRBV2 and TRBJ1-5): EPEVTQTPSHQVTQMGQEVILRCVPISNHLYFYWYRQILGQKVEFLVSFYNNEISEKSEIFDDQFSVERPDGSNFTLKIRSTKLEDSAMYFCASSEARVLQPQHFGDGTRLSIL.

This chain joins TRBV18 and TRBJ2-4; tentative D call: TRBD2 (6 bases). Trimming cost V 1 base and J 6 bases, with 19 bases left between them. The CDR3 length is 17 residues. Germline assignment: CDR1 KGHSH and CDR2 LQKENI. The CDR3 DNA reads as TGTGCCAGCTCACCACGCGCCGGGGGAGGAGATAGAAACATTCAGTACTTC. It encodes CASSPRAGGGDRNIQYF. The full variable domain, rest sourced from reference TRBV18 and TRBJ2-4, is NAGVMQNPRHLVRRRGQEARLRCSPMKGHSHVYWYRQLPEEGLKFMVYLQKENIIDESGMPKERFSAEFPKEGPSILRIQQVVRGDSAAYFCASSPRAGGGDRNIQYFGAGTRLSVL.

The V gene is TRBV20-1, the J gene TRBJ1-4; D is undetermined. Germline V gene sequence: CDR1 DFQATT, CDR2 SNEGSKA (reference sequence). V dropped 3 bases and J dropped 0 bases, with 8 bases sitting between them. The CDR3 covers 14 residues. The CDR3 here is CSASSAATNEKLFF. The CDR3, as DNA: TGCAGTGCTAGTAGCGCGGCAACTAATGAAAAACTGTTTTTT.

The chain carries TRBV28 and TRBJ2-7; maybe TRBD2 (5 bases). V was shortened by 5 bases and J by 4 bases, with 21 bases between the two germline ends. This CDR3 has 16 amino acids. Germline assignment: CDR1 MDHEN and CDR2 SYDVKM. CDR3 in DNA: TGTGCCAGCAGTAACATATACGGGGATTCTTCTTACGAGCAGTACTTC. Its translation is CASSNIYGDSSYEQYF.

The chain employs TRBV4-3 and TRBJ1-5, with D unresolved. This CDR3 comprises 13 residues. Per germline, CDR1 LGHNA and CDR2 YSLEER. V lost 0 bases and J 4 bases, leaving 4 bases between the germline ends. CDR3: CASSQDLNQPQHF. CDR3 in DNA: TGCGCCAGCAGCCAAGATCTGAATCAGCCCCAGCATTTT.

The V gene is TRBV29-1, the J gene TRBJ1-2; TRBD1 aligns across 8 bases. The CDR3 is 14 residues long. V shed 0 bases and J 7 bases; nucleotides not matched to a gene: 7. The V gene's germline CDR1 is SQVTM and CDR2 ANQGSEA. The CDR3 coding sequence is TGCAGCGTTGAAGAGGGGCAGGGGGCAGGTGGCTACACCTTC. This translates into CSVEEGQGAGGYTF.

This chain links TRBV27 with TRBJ2-3, with D perhaps TRBD2 (5 bases). Germline V gene data show CDR1 as MNHEY and CDR2 as SMNVEV (reference sequence). The V and J ends lost 3 bases and 4 bases respectively, with 17 bases between them. The CDR3 length is 16 residues. CDR3 bases: TGTGCCAGCAGTTTCCTTGGTGGGAGTGCAGCAGATACGCAGTATTTT. Its translation: CASSFLGGSAADTQYF.

The chain couples TRBV5-1 to TRBJ2-4; TRBD2 might be the D (6 bases). Germline CDR1 and CDR2: SGHRS and YFSETQ. There are 15 residues in the CDR3. The ends were cut back, 0 bases at V and 6 bases at J, with 13 bases in the middle. CDR3 amino acids: CASSLGEVGGNIQYF. DNA for the CDR3: TGCGCCAGCAGCTTGGGGGAGGTCGGAGGAAACATTCAGTACTTC.

This chain connects TRBV7-2 to TRBJ2-3; TRBD1 agrees at 7 bases. In germline, CDR1 is SGHTA, CDR2 FQGNSA. The V and J ends lost 5 bases and 3 bases, in that order; junction bases with no gene match: 11. The CDR3 loop spans 16 amino acids. CDR3 in DNA: TGTGCCAGCAGCCAAGACAGGGCGATTGAGACAGATACGCAGTATTTT. The encoded protein is CASSQDRAIETDTQYF.

The rearrangement uses TRBV7-8 and TRBJ2-7; 12 nucleotides agree with TRBD2. The CDR3 has 15 amino acids. The germline V gene has CDR1 SGHVS and CDR2 FQNEAQ. Unmatched junction bases numbered 6, after V lost 2 bases and J lost 7 bases. The CDR3: CASSLRLAGEREQYF. The CDR3, as DNA: TGTGCCAGCAGCTTACGACTAGCGGGAGAGAGGGAGCAGTACTTC.

J is TRBJ2-7 and V is TRBV4-1, with a tentative D call TRBD2 (5 bases). Between the trimmed V and J ends, which lost 5 bases and 1 base, there was a span of 15 bases. This CDR3 spans 15 amino acids. Germline V gene data show CDR1 as MGHRA and CDR2 as YSYEKL. The CDR3 bases are TGCGCCAGCAGCTTAGATGAGGGTCAGTCCTACGAGCAGTACTTC. Translation: CASSLDEGQSYEQYF.

This sequence joins TRBV27 and TRBJ1-3; D unclear. Germline V gives CDR1 MNHEY, CDR2 SMNVEV (reference sequence). The CDR3 extends over 15 amino acids. Deletions cut 6 bases from V and 2 bases from J, with 14 bases between. CDR3 sequence: CASRSYTGTGNTIYF. CDR3 in DNA: TGTGCCAGCAGGTCTTATACGGGGACTGGAAACACCATATATTTT.

This clone occurred many times. The V gene is TRBV5-1, the J gene TRBJ2-5; a possible D gene is TRBD1 (6 bases). Germline CDR1 reads SGHRS; CDR2 reads YFSETQ. Trimming took off 5 bases at V and 3 bases at J, with 14 bases between the two ends. The CDR3 loop spans 14 amino acids. The CDR3 spells CASRATGPEETQYF. CDR3 DNA sequence: TGCGCCAGCAGGGCGACAGGTCCTGAAGAGACCCAGTACTTC.

The chain carries TRBV13 and TRBJ1-5, with a tentative D call TRBD1 (6 bases). This CDR3 contains 16 residues. Trimming left V 5 bases short and J 5 bases short, with 19 bases between. From germline, CDR1 is PRHDT and CDR2 FYEKMQ (reference sequence). CDR3 sequence: CASSGGGRGNDQPQHF. The CDR3 DNA reads as TGTGCCAGCAGCGGGGGCGGAAGGGGAAACGATCAGCCCCAGCATTTT. Variable domain in full (rest from reference TRBV13 and TRBJ1-5): AAGVIQSPRHLIKEKRETATLKCYPIPRHDTVYWYQQGPGQDPQFLISFYEKMQSDKGSIPDRFSAQQFSDYHSELNMSSLELGDSALYFCASSGGGRGNDQPQHFGDGTRLSIL.

This clone is a singleton in its sample. The chain recombines TRBV7-6 with TRBJ1-1; possible D gene TRBD1, 5 bases. The CDR3 runs 19 residues. V dropped 1 base and J dropped 0 bases, with 21 bases sitting between them. CDR1 and CDR2 from the germline V gene are SGHVS and FNYEAQ. The CDR3 sequence is CASSLDRHGGAGMNTEAFF. CDR3 nucleotide sequence: TGTGCCAGCAGCTTAGACAGACATGGTGGGGCTGGGATGAACACTGAAGCTTTCTTT.

The chain recombines TRBV4-1 with TRBJ1-1; D not resolved. CDR3 size: 15 residues. V was cut by 3 bases and J by 0 bases, with 11 bases left in between. CDR1 is MGHRA and CDR2 is YSYEKL in the germline V gene. In nucleotides, the CDR3 is TGCGCCAGCAGCCATAATGCAGGCATGAACACTGAAGCTTTCTTT. Translation: CASSHNAGMNTEAFF.

Remarks on this clone: Distinct nucleotide sequences in the sample also encode this CDR3. V and J are TRBV5-1 and TRBJ2-7; TRBD1 matches at 12 bases. This CDR3 is 14 amino acids long. J gave up 4 bases and V 8 bases, and 7 bases lay outside the gene matches. The germline gives CDR1 SGHRS, CDR2 YFSETQ. For the CDR3, the DNA is TGCGCCAGTAGTCCGGGACAGGGGGCTTACGAGCAGTACTTC. Its translation: CASSPGQGAYEQYF.

The V and J genes are TRBV24-1 and TRBJ2-7; TRBD2 is a possible D gene (5 bases). V lost 8 bases to trimming and J lost 7 bases, with 29 bases between them. The germline V gene has CDR1 KGHDR and CDR2 SFDVKD. This CDR3 is 17 amino acids long. CDR3 protein: CATNYPPGVGSIVEQYF. CDR3 sequence (DNA): TGTGCCACCAACTACCCCCCCGGGGTCGGTTCTATTGTTGAGCAGTACTTC.

This sequence joins TRBV5-1 and TRBJ2-2; no definite D call. This CDR3 region has 13 residues. CDR1 and CDR2 (germline): SGHRS, YFSETQ. Trimming stripped 1 base from V and 5 bases from J, with 6 bases between. In DNA, the CDR3 is TGCGCCAGCAGCTTGTCGGTGACCGGGGAGCTGTTTTTT. Amino acid sequence: CASSLSVTGELFF.